Following are 30 T cell receptor beta chains from one sample sequenced in a study of cytomegalovirus exposure and HLA in healthy donors. The PCR was carried out with 60 Vbeta primers and 13 Jbeta primers. The table came from immunoSEQ multiplex PCR; TCRdb's copy has only in-frame clones and leaves some out. In the table there are some 140,000 clones, approximately 74% of which are singletons. Sequencing input: PBMCs. These receptors were taken from a young man in good health and CMV-seronegative.

J is TRBJ2-1 and V is TRBV7-9; D might be TRBD1 (6 bases). Trimming took off 5 bases at V and 9 bases at J, with 17 bases between the two ends. CDR1 and CDR2 from the germline V gene are SEHNR and FQNEAQ (reference sequence). This CDR3 region has 14 residues. The CDR3 coding sequence is TGTGCCAGCAGCCCACAGATACAGGGCGTTGAGCAGTTCTTC. Encoded protein: CASSPQIQGVEQFF.

This clone was seen just once. The junction and the germline gene differ at one end; a read error may be behind it. This chain links TRBV19 with TRBJ1-4, with TRBD1 identical over 7 bases. CDR1 and CDR2 from the germline V gene are LNHDA and SQIVND (reference sequence). The CDR3 is made up of 16 amino acids. CDR3 loop: CASSSGTAPGSERLFF. The CDR3, as DNA: TGTGCCAGTAGTAGTGGGACAGCCCCAGGCTCTGAAAGACTGTTTTTT. The full variable domain, completed using reference TRBV19 and TRBJ1-4, is DGGITQSPKYLFRKEGQNVTLSCEQNLNHDAMYWYRQDPGQGLRLIYYSQIVNDFQKGDIAEGYSVSREKKESFPLTVTSAQKNPTAFYLCASSSGTAPGSERLFFGSGTQLSVL.

The chain recombines TRBV4-1 with TRBJ2-5, with D tentatively TRBD1 (6 bases). V was trimmed by 3 bases and J by 0 bases, leaving 14 bases between them. The CDR3 sequence is 16 residues long. CDR1 is MGHRA, CDR2 YSYEKL, per germline. The CDR3 here is CASSHPLEGDQETQYF. CDR3 in DNA: TGCGCCAGCAGCCACCCCCTAGAGGGGGACCAAGAGACCCAGTACTTC.

The chain couples TRBV9 to TRBJ1-1; D not resolved. Germline loops: CDR1 SGDLS, CDR2 YYNGEE. Trimming stripped 7 bases from V and 1 base from J, with 14 bases between. The CDR3 spans 14 residues. CDR3 sequence: CASGADLGNTEAFF. CDR3 nucleotide sequence: TGTGCCAGCGGTGCCGACTTGGGGAACACTGAAGCTTTCTTT.

The chain has TRBV5-4 and TRBJ2-5; perhaps TRBD2 as D (6 bases). Between the trimmed V and J ends, which lost 3 bases and 0 bases, there was a span of 12 bases. Germline V gene data show CDR1 as SGHNT and CDR2 as YYREEE (reference sequence). This CDR3 comprises 15 residues. The CDR3 DNA reads TGTGCCAGCAGCTCCGCGGAGGGTTACCAAGAGACCCAGTACTTC. Protein product: CASSSAEGYQETQYF.

The chain combines TRBV25-1 with TRBJ2-7; 7 bases are shared with TRBD1. This CDR3 has 14 amino acids. V dropped 6 bases and J dropped 0; count of bases not matched to a gene: 5. Germline V lookup: CDR1 MGHDK, CDR2 SYGVNS. CDR3 coding DNA: TGTGCCAGCAGCCGACAGGGAAGCTCCTACGAGCAGTACTTC. Protein sequence: CASSRQGSSYEQYF.

This clone turned up a few times. The chain has TRBV9 and TRBJ2-5; TRBD2 matches 8 bases. The length of the CDR3 is 15 residues. Trimming at V came to 4 bases and at J to 9 bases, leaving 14 bases not matched to a gene. The germline V gene has CDR1 SGDLS and CDR2 YYNGEE. The CDR3 here is CASSPDGRGAVAQYF. The CDR3 nucleotides read TGTGCCAGCAGCCCAGACGGGAGGGGGGCCGTTGCCCAGTACTTC.

V usage is TRBV7-9 and J usage is TRBJ1-2; the match to TRBD1 covers 7 bases. The CDR3 covers 14 residues. Per germline, CDR1 SEHNR and CDR2 FQNEAQ (reference sequence). With 5 bases clipped from V and 8 bases from J, the junction kept 11 bases outside the gene matches. CDR3 nucleotide sequence: TGTGCCAGCAGCGAACAGGGGCAAGGGTCGGGCTACACCTTC. This translates into CASSEQGQGSGYTF.

In its sample, this clone was seen a few times. The chain recombines TRBV6-1 with TRBJ1-1; 7 bases match TRBD1. V gave up 0 bases and J gave up 4 bases; unmatched junction bases: 2. Germline CDR1 is MNHNS and CDR2 is SASEGT. This CDR3 is built from 14 residues. The CDR3 protein is CASSEAGGGTEAFF. CDR3 nucleotide sequence: TGTGCCAGCAGTGAAGCAGGGGGCGGCACTGAAGCTTTCTTT.

The CDR3 loop is CASSLKFNAYEQYF. DNA of the CDR3: TGTGCCAGCAGCTTGAAGTTTAACGCCTACGAGCAGTACTTC. This chain joins TRBV5-4 and TRBJ2-5; D is unclear. The J call is in doubt because the DNA end fits TRBJ2-7 better. CDR3 length equals 14 residues. Germline V lookup: CDR1 SGHNT, CDR2 YYREEE (reference sequence).

CDR3 coding DNA: TGCGCCAGCAGCCATAGTGGTTCGAAGCCCCAGCATTTT. This translates into CASSHSGSKPQHF. The chain carries TRBV4-3 and TRBJ1-5; D remains ambiguous. Germline V gene data show CDR1 as LGHNA and CDR2 as YSLEER. The CDR3 loop spans 13 amino acids. Trimming left V 3 bases short and J 8 bases short, with 11 bases between.

The J gene is TRBJ1-1, the V gene TRBV7-9; D is perhaps TRBD1 (6 bases). This CDR3 has 15 residues. Germline CDR1 SEHNR, CDR2 FQNEAQ (reference sequence). The ends were cut back, 9 bases at V and 2 bases at J, with 19 bases in the middle. The CDR3 DNA follows: TGTGCCAGTATTGTGGGGGGGGCTGGCAACACTGAAGCTTTCTTT. Translated: CASIVGGAGNTEAFF.

CDR3 loop: CASSPGLRPYEQYF. CDR3 sequence (DNA): TGCGCCAGCAGCCCGGGACTTCGACCCTACGAGCAGTACTTC. J is TRBJ2-7 and V is TRBV4-1; TRBD2 is a possible D gene (6 bases). The CDR3 spans 14 residues. Per the germline V gene, CDR1 is MGHRA and CDR2 is YSYEKL. Trimming removed 4 bases at V and 2 bases at J, with 12 bases between.

V gene TRBV30 combines with J gene TRBJ2-3, with D unclear. V lost 8 bases, J lost 4 bases, and 19 bases lay in between. The CDR3 has 14 residues. Germline loops: CDR1 GTSNPN, CDR2 SVGIG (reference sequence). The CDR3 loop reads CALQFPVQADTQYF. The DNA for the CDR3 is TGTGCCCTCCAGTTCCCAGTTCAGGCAGATACGCAGTATTTT.

This rearrangement joins TRBV18 to TRBJ2-4, with TRBD1 matching over 7 bases. Trimming at V came to 0 bases and at J to 0 bases, leaving 5 bases not matched to a gene. Germline V gives CDR1 KGHSH, CDR2 LQKENI. There are 17 residues in the CDR3. DNA for the CDR3: TGTGCCAGCTCACCACCCAGACAGGGCCTAGCCAAAAACATTCAGTACTTC. This sequence encodes CASSPPRQGLAKNIQYF.

This clone was detected a few times. The chain couples TRBV5-4 to TRBJ2-3; 11 nucleotides align to TRBD1. V shed 4 bases and J 4 bases; nucleotides not matched to a gene: 5. Germline CDR1 SGHNT, CDR2 YYREEE (reference sequence). There are 15 residues in the CDR3. The CDR3 loop is CASSHRDRGSDTQYF. The CDR3, as DNA: TGTGCCAGCAGCCACCGGGACAGGGGGTCAGATACGCAGTATTTT. Looking up the rest from reference TRBV5-4 and TRBJ2-3 gives the full variable domain: ETGVTQSPTHLIKTRGQQVTLRCSSQSGHNTVSWYQQALGQGPQFIFQYYREEENGRGNFPPRFSGLQFPNYSSELNVNALELDDSALYLCASSHRDRGSDTQYFGPGTRLTVL.

In its sample, this clone was seen a few times. The chain couples TRBV28 to TRBJ1-1; D remains ambiguous. Germline V lookup: CDR1 MDHEN, CDR2 SYDVKM. The V gene lost 5 bases and the J gene lost 6 bases, with 10 bases spanning the gap. The CDR3 extends over 12 amino acids. CDR3 sequence: CASSPLLSEAFF. The CDR3 DNA reads as TGTGCCAGCAGTCCGCTGCTATCTGAAGCTTTCTTT. Supplemented by reference TRBV28 and TRBJ1-1, the full variable domain reads DVKVTQSSRYLVKRTGEKVFLECVQDMDHENMFWYRQDPGLGLRLIYFSYDVKMKEKGDIPEGYSVSREKKERFSLILESASTNQTSMYLCASSPLLSEAFFGQGTRLTVV.

CDR3 loop: CASSLNAGLLAFF. CDR3 nucleotide sequence: TGTGCCAGCAGTTTAAACGCAGGGCTCTTAGCTTTCTTT. The chain uses TRBV27 and TRBJ1-1, with a tentative D call TRBD1 (5 bases). CDR3 size: 13 residues. With 2 bases removed from V and 10 bases from J, the gap between germline ends came to 14 bases. Germline-derived CDR1 and CDR2 are MNHEY and SMNVEV (reference sequence).

The chain uses TRBV5-1 and TRBJ1-4; D is perhaps TRBD1 (5 bases). Germline V gene sequence: CDR1 SGHRS, CDR2 YFSETQ. The CDR3 covers 17 residues. The ends were cut back, 1 base at V and 0 bases at J, with 13 bases in the middle. CDR3 nucleotide sequence: TGCGCCAGCAGCTTGTGGGGCAGGATGGCAACTAATGAAAAACTGTTTTTT. As protein: CASSLWGRMATNEKLFF.

The V and J genes are TRBV7-2 and TRBJ1-1; 8 nucleotides align to TRBD1. Per germline, CDR1 SGHTA and CDR2 FQGNSA. The CDR3 runs to 14 residues. Trimming at V came to 1 base and at J to 4 bases, leaving 2 bases not matched to a gene. The CDR3 protein is CASSLGTGTTEAFF. CDR3 DNA sequence: TGTGCCAGCAGCTTAGGGACAGGGACCACTGAAGCTTTCTTT.

The chain recombines TRBV9 with TRBJ1-6; a possible D gene is TRBD1 (6 bases). Germline V lookup: CDR1 SGDLS, CDR2 YYNGEE. Trimming stripped 3 bases from V and 7 bases from J, with 14 bases between. The CDR3 length is 15 residues. The CDR3 sequence: CASSAHFDRNSPLHF. CDR3 DNA sequence: TGTGCCAGCAGCGCCCATTTCGACAGGAATTCACCCCTCCACTTT.

The rearrangement uses TRBV10-3 and TRBJ1-6; weak D call: TRBD1 (6 bases). Germline V gene sequence: CDR1 ENHRY, CDR2 SYGVKD. V dropped 0 bases and J dropped 7 bases, with 10 bases sitting between them. This CDR3 is built from 15 residues. The DNA of the CDR3 is TGTGCCATCAGTGAGTCGAACAGGGCCAATTCACCCCTCCACTTT. Its protein product is CAISESNRANSPLHF.

This chain links TRBV19 with TRBJ2-5, with 9 bases matching TRBD2. Germline trimming cut 5 bases from V and 4 bases from J; bases unmatched to any gene: 8. Germline values: CDR1 LNHDA, CDR2 SQIVND (reference sequence). The CDR3 extends over 15 amino acids. The CDR3 coding sequence is TGTGCCAGTAGTCTCATAGCGGGGGCGGGAGAGACCCAGTACTTC. Protein product: CASSLIAGAGETQYF.

In this sample, this clone turned up a few times. This chain joins TRBV27 and TRBJ2-3, with 10 nucleotides matching TRBD2. J was trimmed by 4 bases and V by 4 bases; bases with no gene match: 8. The CDR3 has 16 amino acids. Looked up from germline, CDR1 is MNHEY and CDR2 is SMNVEV (reference sequence). The CDR3 DNA follows: TGTGCCAGCAGTTCGCTGTGGACTAGCGGCGCAGATACGCAGTATTTT. It specifies CASSSLWTSGADTQYF.

The genes are TRBV27 and TRBJ1-5; D is perhaps TRBD1 (5 bases). The germline V gene encodes CDR1 MNHEY and CDR2 SMNVEV (reference sequence). Trimming took 5 bases from V and 10 from J, leaving 12 bases between them. CDR3 length: 12 residues. CDR3 DNA sequence: TGTGCCAGCAGTCCCTCGGGGGGTCCCCAGCATTTT. It is translated as CASSPSGGPQHF.

This chain joins TRBV5-6 and TRBJ1-2; D unclear. V dropped 4 bases and J dropped 2 bases, with 3 bases sitting between them. The CDR3 consists of 11 residues. Germline values: CDR1 SGHDT, CDR2 YYEEEE. For the CDR3, the DNA is TGTGCCAGCAGCCTAAACTATGGCTACACCTTC. It codes for CASSLNYGYTF.

The chain is built from TRBV29-1 and TRBJ2-3; 8 bases line up with TRBD2. Germline CDR1 and CDR2: SQVTM and ANQGSEA. Trimming removed 3 bases from V and 0 bases from J; junction bases left unmatched: 5. There are 15 residues in the CDR3. CDR3 sequence (DNA): TGCAGCGTTGACGTTGCGGGGGGTAGCACAGATACGCAGTATTTT. This codes for CSVDVAGGSTDTQYF.

The V call is TRBV27, the J call TRBJ1-6; tentative D call: TRBD1 (6 bases). The CDR3 sequence is 15 residues long. Germline V gene lookup returns CDR1 MNHEY and CDR2 SMNVEV (reference sequence). The ends were cut back, 4 bases at V and 8 bases at J, with 15 bases in the middle. The chain's CDR3 is CASSSPQGFDSPLHF. CDR3 in DNA: TGTGCCAGCAGTTCCCCACAGGGTTTTGATTCACCCCTCCACTTT.

The chain links TRBV10-3 to TRBJ2-5, with 7 bases fitting TRBD1. The CDR3 consists of 16 residues. Germline trimming cut 0 bases from V and 4 bases from J; bases unmatched to any gene: 8. Germline V lookup: CDR1 ENHRY, CDR2 SYGVKD. The CDR3 sequence: CAISESGDRVGETQYF. The DNA of the CDR3 is TGTGCCATCAGTGAGTCCGGAGACAGGGTTGGAGAGACCCAGTACTTC.

The rearrangement links TRBV4-1 to TRBJ2-5; D possibly corresponds to TRBD1 (6 bases). The assigned J gene may be wrong: the sequence end matches TRBJ2-7 better. Germline loops: CDR1 MGHRA, CDR2 YSYEKL. The CDR3 has 15 amino acids. The DNA for the CDR3 is TGCGCCAGCAGCCAAGGTCCGGACAGTCGTTACGAGCAGTACTTC. As protein: CASSQGPDSRYEQYF.